This T cell receptor (beta chain) came from a study of STAT5B mutations in CD4+ large granular lymphocyte leukemia. Authors' processing steps: Productive clonotypes were detectable down to 2.59 x 10-5 frequency. Repertoires were generated with immunoSEQ multiplex PCR, while TCRdb's copy carries only in-frame clones and drops some. V and J calls and clone size are those listed in that table; D and trimming were worked out from the DNA. The repertoire consists of around 43,000 clones, with roughly 85% occurring once and the leading ten covering about 3%. Comments on this clone: Its antigen remains unidentified.

The CDR3 extends over 17 amino acids. The germline V gene encodes CDR1 SGHTA and CDR2 FQGTGA. J was trimmed by 7 bases and V by 1 base; bases with no gene match: 13. Study results and caveats: Patient CD4-sorted repertoires stayed more clonal than healthy ones after leukemic-clone removal. Main leukemic clonotypes were patient-specific, but roughly 25% appeared at low frequency elsewhere.

Controls came from buffy coats of healthy blood donors. Sequenced sample: CD4+ T cells from blood buffy coats. The chain recombines TRBV7-3 with TRBJ2-1, with TRBD1 matching 7 bases. The receptor was derived from a human donor in good health. The CDR3 region has the DNA TGTGCCAGCAGCTTAATGAGGGGGCAGGGATCGGTAAATGAGCAGTTCTTC. Encoded protein: CASSLMRGQGSVNEQFF.